The 19 T cell receptor beta chains below come from one sample, sequenced in a study of blood T cell repertoires in COVID-19 (dated by TCRdb to the early 2020s). Library method: the immunoSEQ multiplex PCR assay. The immuneACCESS repertoire file appears here via TCRdb, limited to in-frame rearrangements. These files lack a portion of the clones; in checked studies, under half of the deficit traces to unresolved V genes, and the cause of the others is not known. For this sample there are a few hundred thousand clones; about 83% appear just once. The ten largest clones represent roughly 1.3% of the sample. The sample was peripheral blood. Every receptor here comes from a woman aged 30 to 39 with COVID-19, enrolled during active disease.

The chain is built from TRBV7-2 and TRBJ2-5, with 14 bases lining up with TRBD2. The CDR3 sequence is 15 residues long. V was pared by 4 bases and J by 5 bases, with 3 bases of the junction left unmatched. CDR1 is SGHTA, CDR2 FQGNSA, per germline. CDR3 amino acids: CASSSGLAGVETQYF. CDR3 DNA: TGTGCCAGCAGCTCGGGACTAGCGGGAGTCGAGACCCAGTACTTC.

This rearrangement joins TRBV6-5 to TRBJ1-5; D is uncertain. Looked up from germline, CDR1 is MNHEY and CDR2 is SVGAGI. Trimming removed 0 bases from V and 4 bases from J, with 7 bases in between. The CDR3 runs 14 residues. The CDR3 protein is CASSYSGRNQPQHF. The CDR3 nucleotides are TGTGCCAGCAGTTACTCTGGTCGGAATCAGCCCCAGCATTTT.

This chain joins TRBV11-2 and TRBJ2-5, with 8 nucleotides matching TRBD1. This CDR3 is built from 15 residues. Germline V gives CDR1 SGHAT, CDR2 FQNNGV. V dropped 1 base and J dropped 7; count of bases not matched to a gene: 8. The CDR3: CASSLAGRGQGTQYF. Here the CDR3 DNA reads TGTGCCAGCAGCTTAGCTGGCAGGGGGCAGGGGACCCAGTACTTC.

The gene calls are TRBV7-9 and TRBJ2-1; no definite D call. The CDR3 runs 11 residues. Trimming cost V 4 bases and J 9 bases, with 7 bases left between them. Per germline, CDR1 SEHNR and CDR2 FQNEAQ (reference sequence). The CDR3 nucleotides are TGTGCCAGCAGCTCAAGCCTTGAGCAGTTCTTC. Its protein is CASSSSLEQFF.

The V gene is TRBV27, the J gene TRBJ2-3; 8 bases map to TRBD2. CDR1 and CDR2 from the germline V gene are MNHEY and SMNVEV (reference sequence). This CDR3 region has 16 residues. Unmatched junction bases numbered 6, after V lost 3 bases and J lost 1 base. The chain's CDR3 is CASSLLTSAGTDTQYF. CDR3 DNA: TGTGCCAGCAGTTTGCTGACTAGCGCTGGCACAGATACGCAGTATTTT.

The V call is TRBV1, the J call TRBJ2-7; the table gives TRBD2 as D, unverified against the DNA. TRBV1 is labeled a pseudogene. This CDR3 spans 19 amino acids. This CDR3 reads CTSSQWGASGSTRGYEQYF. The CDR3 DNA is TGCACCAGCAGCCAATGGGGGGCGAGCGGGAGTACGAGGGGGTACGAGCAGTACTTC.

This clone was seen ten or more times. The chain couples TRBV7-2 to TRBJ1-4; 7 nucleotides line up with TRBD1. Germline trimming cut 3 bases from V and 6 bases from J; bases unmatched to any gene: 4. The CDR3 sequence is 14 residues long. Germline V gene sequence: CDR1 SGHTA, CDR2 FQGNSA. This CDR3 reads CASSFQGEDEKLFF. CDR3 DNA sequence: TGTGCCAGCAGCTTTCAGGGGGAGGATGAAAAACTGTTTTTT.

CDR3 amino acids: CASSPGGGQPQHF. CDR3 nucleotides: TGTGCCAGCAGTCCAGGAGGCGGGCAGCCCCAGCATTTT. J is TRBJ1-5 and V is TRBV27; D gene uncertain. This CDR3 comprises 13 residues. Germline V gives CDR1 MNHEY, CDR2 SMNVEV (reference sequence). Deletions cut 5 bases from V and 7 bases from J, with 12 bases between.

This rearrangement joins TRBV7-2 to TRBJ2-6, with D maybe TRBD2 (5 bases). Trimming took off 11 bases at V and 0 bases at J, with 17 bases between the two ends. Germline CDR1 reads SGHTA; CDR2 reads FQGNSA. The CDR3 runs 16 residues. This chain's CDR3 is CAGDAGGSSGANVLTF. CDR3 nucleotide sequence: TGTGCCGGGGATGCAGGTGGGAGCTCTGGGGCCAACGTCCTGACTTTC.

As to this clone: Different DNA sequences within this sample yield the same CDR3. The chain joins TRBV9 to TRBJ1-1; D is ambiguous. The CDR3 runs to 13 residues. Trimming took off 2 bases at V and 6 bases at J, with 11 bases between the two ends. Looked up from germline, CDR1 is SGDLS and CDR2 is YYNGEE. The CDR3 sequence is CASSVTGDSEAFF. The CDR3 nucleotides read TGTGCCAGCAGCGTGACCGGAGATTCTGAAGCTTTCTTT.

This chain uses TRBV11-3 with TRBJ2-4, with D perhaps matching TRBD2 (5 bases). V lost 5 bases and J 5 bases, leaving 25 bases between the germline ends. Per germline, CDR1 SGHNT and CDR2 YENEEA. This CDR3 has 18 amino acids. This chain's CDR3 is CASSPGSAAEGYQNIQYF. DNA of the CDR3: TGTGCCAGCAGCCCTGGGTCTGCGGCAGAGGGTTACCAAAACATTCAGTACTTC.

The chain is built from TRBV6-2 or TRBV6-3 and TRBJ1-5, with 8 positions matching TRBD1. V was clipped by 5 bases and J by 8 bases; unmatched bases: 2. This CDR3 has 12 amino acids. Germline V gene data show CDR1 as MNHEY and CDR2 as SVGEGT. CDR3 coding DNA: TGTGCCAGCAGTACAGGGGGGAAGCCCCAGCATTTT. Translation: CASSTGGKPQHF.

The rearrangement links TRBV5-1 to TRBJ1-1; D is possibly TRBD1 (6 bases). This CDR3 is built from 17 residues. The germline gives CDR1 SGHRS, CDR2 YFSETQ. V was pared by 4 bases and J by 2 bases, with 21 bases between. The CDR3 bases are TGCGCCAGCAGCCCCGAGGCTAGTTGGGGGCCTAACACTGAAGCTTTCTTT. This codes for CASSPEASWGPNTEAFF. Drawing the rest from reference TRBV5-1 and TRBJ1-1, the complete variable domain is KAGVTQTPRYLIKTRGQQVTLSCSPISGHRSVSWYQQTPGQGLQFLFEYFSETQRNKGNFPGRFSGRQFSNSRSEMNVSTLELGDSALYLCASSPEASWGPNTEAFFGQGTRLTVV.

The J gene is TRBJ2-5, the V gene TRBV18; 7 bases are a match to TRBD1. CDR3 size: 15 residues. The J segment lost 1 base and the V segment lost 6 bases, leaving 8 bases of the junction unmatched. The germline CDR1 and CDR2 sequences are KGHSH and LQKENI. The CDR3 protein is CASSRNWDSQETQYF. The CDR3, as DNA: TGTGCCAGCTCGCGAAACTGGGACAGCCAAGAGACCCAGTACTTC.

The rearrangement links TRBV5-1 to TRBJ2-3; 9 bases line up with TRBD1. After removal of 2 bases from V and 6 bases from J, the junction contained 7 bases not matched to a gene. This CDR3 has 15 residues. Germline CDR1 SGHRS, CDR2 YFSETQ. The CDR3 reads CASSLQGALRDTQYF. DNA of the CDR3: TGCGCCAGCAGCTTACAGGGGGCCTTACGGGATACGCAGTATTTT.

The chain uses TRBV12-1 and TRBJ2-2; the D call of TRBD2 is as the table states it, not checked on the DNA. TRBV12-1 is reported as a pseudogene. The CDR3 consists of 14 residues. DNA for the CDR3: TGTGCCAGCAGCCAGCCGAGGATCACCGGGGAGCTGTTTTTT. Translation: CASSQPRITGELFF.

V is TRBV5-1 and J is TRBJ1-3; 7 bases are shared with TRBD1. V shed 4 bases, J shed 0 bases, and the junction held 13 bases outside the gene matches. The CDR3 loop spans 18 amino acids. Germline V lookup: CDR1 SGHRS, CDR2 YFSETQ. CDR3: CASSLGSTGYTSGNTIYF. The DNA of the CDR3 is TGCGCCAGCAGCCTGGGGTCGACAGGGTACACCTCTGGAAACACCATATATTTT.

The chain joins TRBV6-6 to TRBJ1-1; the D is unclear. The V end lost 1 base, the J end lost 5 bases, and 8 bases lay between the germline ends. This CDR3 spans 13 amino acids. CDR1 and CDR2 from the germline V gene are MNHNY and SVGAGI (reference sequence). The CDR3 coding sequence is TGTGCCAGCAGTTACTATACCGGGACTGAAGCTTTCTTT. Protein product: CASSYYTGTEAFF.

The chain links TRBV6-1 to TRBJ1-5, with D uncertain. This CDR3 is 20 amino acids long. The germline V gene has CDR1 MNHNS and CDR2 SASEGT. Between the trimmed V and J ends, which lost 2 bases and 7 bases, there was a span of 30 bases. CDR3 coding DNA: TGTGCCAGCAGTGAATTTCCCCAACGCATGACCGGAGGAAGGACGCAGCCCCAGCATTTT. Encoded protein: CASSEFPQRMTGGRTQPQHF.